This passage covers 23 T cell receptor beta chains from one sample sequenced in a study of blood T cell repertoires in COVID-19. The protocol was immunoSEQ multiplex PCR, while the TCRdb copy is restricted to in-frame clones and leaves out a portion. There are some 340,000 clones in the sample; about four fifths occur only once, and around 5% lies in the top ten. The material sequenced was PBMCs or T cells enriched from blood (not recorded which). The receptors derive from a woman in her forties or fifties who had recovered from COVID-19.

The V and J genes are TRBV6-2 or TRBV6-3 and TRBJ1-1; D might be TRBD1 (6 bases). Looked up from germline, CDR1 is MNHEY and CDR2 is SVGEGT. The CDR3 loop spans 12 amino acids. The V end was cut by 6 bases, the J end by 6 bases, with 11 bases between. CDR3 protein: CASSKQGPEAFF. DNA for the CDR3: TGTGCCAGCAGCAAACAGGGACCTGAAGCTTTCTTT.

V is TRBV2 and J is TRBJ1-4; D remains unclear. Looked up from germline, CDR1 is SNHLY and CDR2 is FYNNEI. V dropped 4 bases and J dropped 11 bases, with 11 bases sitting between them. The CDR3 runs 12 residues. The CDR3, as DNA: TGTGCCAGCAGTGTGGAGGTGGGGAAACTGTTTTTT. It yields the protein CASSVEVGKLFF.

The genes are TRBV6-5 and TRBJ1-1, with TRBD1 matching over 11 bases. The CDR3 totals 14 residues. Germline V CDR1 and CDR2: MNHEY, SVGAGI. Trimming cost V 6 bases and J 3 bases; bases outside gene matches: 3. The CDR3 coding sequence is TGTGCCAGCAGCCGGGACAGGGGGGACACTGAAGCTTTCTTT. Translating it yields CASSRDRGDTEAFF.

The chain's CDR3 is CATSRDRPGQSRRSPLHF. The CDR3 bases are TGTGCCACCAGCAGAGATCGACCCGGACAGTCCAGGAGGTCACCCCTCCACTTT. The chain uses TRBV15 and TRBJ1-6, with D tentatively TRBD1 (6 bases). CDR1 and CDR2 (germline): LNHNV, YYDKDF (reference sequence). This CDR3 comprises 18 residues. Trimming took off 0 bases at V and 10 bases at J, with 22 bases between the two ends.

The V gene is TRBV6-4, the J gene TRBJ1-5; D gene unclear. Germline loops: CDR1 MRHNA, CDR2 SNTAGT. The length of the CDR3 is 14 residues. The V end was cut by 8 bases, the J end by 3 bases, with 14 bases between. The CDR3 here is CASRKQSFNQPQHF. CDR3 DNA sequence: TGTGCCAGCCGCAAACAGTCCTTCAATCAGCCCCAGCATTTT.

The V and J genes are TRBV11-2 and TRBJ1-5, with no clear D. Germline-derived CDR1 and CDR2 are SGHAT and FQNNGV. This CDR3 is 12 amino acids long. V was shortened by 6 bases and J by 7 bases, with 10 bases between the two germline ends. The CDR3 is CASSPPGQPQHF. The CDR3 DNA is TGTGCCAGCAGTCCCCCGGGGCAGCCCCAGCATTTT.

The CDR3 loop is CASSLSLGGTGELFF. The CDR3 DNA is TGTGCCAGCAGTTTATCCCTAGGTGGGACCGGGGAGCTGTTTTTT. The chain employs TRBV27 and TRBJ2-2; D is uncertain. In germline, CDR1 is MNHEY, CDR2 SMNVEV (reference sequence). This CDR3 spans 15 amino acids. The V and J ends lost 0 bases and 5 bases respectively, with 10 bases between them.

This clone was seen just once. This sequence joins TRBV29-1 and TRBJ1-2; D may be TRBD1 (5 bases). There are 11 residues in the CDR3. Germline loops: CDR1 SQVTM, CDR2 ANQGSEA. The V end lost 4 bases, the J end lost 3 bases, and 6 bases lay between the germline ends. Here the CDR3 DNA reads TGCAGCGTTGTAGGGGACTATGGCTACACCTTC. The encoded protein is CSVVGDYGYTF.

The gene calls are TRBV9 and TRBJ1-1, with D possibly matching TRBD1 (5 bases). From germline, CDR1 is SGDLS and CDR2 YYNGEE. There are 17 residues in the CDR3. V lost 0 bases to trimming and J lost 3 bases, with 18 bases between them. CDR3 in amino acids: CASSVARAGPGDTEAFF. The CDR3 DNA reads as TGTGCCAGCAGCGTAGCTCGGGCGGGGCCGGGAGACACTGAAGCTTTCTTT.

J is TRBJ1-1 and V is TRBV11-3; 7 bases fit TRBD1. V gave up 5 bases and J gave up 4 bases; unmatched junction bases: 10. Germline values: CDR1 SGHNT, CDR2 YENEEA. The CDR3 loop spans 15 amino acids. The CDR3 nucleotides read TGTGCCAGCAGCCACAGGGGCCCCGTGGGCACTGAAGCTTTCTTT. Amino acids: CASSHRGPVGTEAFF. The whole variable domain, filled in from reference TRBV11-3 and TRBJ1-1, reads EAGVVQSPRYKIIEKKQPVAFWCNPISGHNTLYWYLQNLGQGPELLIRYENEEAVDDSQLPKDRFSAERLKGVDSTLKIQPAELGDSAVYLCASSHRGPVGTEAFFGQGTRLTVV.

This clone has more than one count but fewer than ten. The DNA for the CDR3 is TGTGCCAGCAGCCGAGTCGGGGTTAACTATGGCTACACCTTC. Translation gives CASSRVGVNYGYTF. The chain employs TRBV5-6 and TRBJ1-2, with D hard to call. The V and J ends lost 4 bases and 1 base respectively, with 11 bases between them. This CDR3 comprises 14 residues. Germline values: CDR1 SGHDT, CDR2 YYEEEE.

The chain recombines TRBV4-1 with TRBJ1-3; 9 nucleotides align to TRBD1. CDR1 and CDR2 (germline): MGHRA, YSYEKL. With 4 bases clipped from V and 0 bases from J, the junction kept 13 bases outside the gene matches. The CDR3 sequence is 19 residues long. CDR3 in amino acids: CASSPRLGTGSSSGNTIYF. The CDR3, as DNA: TGCGCCAGCAGCCCCAGGCTCGGGACAGGGAGTAGCTCTGGAAACACCATATATTTT.

This clone has more than one count but fewer than ten. This chain uses TRBV7-2 with TRBJ2-7; TRBD2 aligns across 7 bases. The CDR3 runs to 15 residues. V lost 1 base, J lost 3 bases, and 6 bases stayed unmatched. Germline V CDR1 and CDR2: SGHTA, FQGNSA. In DNA, the CDR3 is TGTGCCAGCAGCTTAGAGCTAGCGGCGGGCTACGAGCAGTACTTC. It encodes CASSLELAAGYEQYF.

The rearrangement joins TRBV6-1 to TRBJ1-5; D perhaps matches TRBD1 (5 bases). Germline V CDR1 and CDR2: MNHNS, SASEGT. V was pared by 0 bases and J by 6 bases, with 12 bases between. The CDR3 has 15 amino acids. The CDR3 loop is CASSEALGPGQPQHF. CDR3 DNA: TGTGCCAGCAGTGAAGCGTTGGGGCCCGGTCAGCCCCAGCATTTT.

The chain is built from TRBV9 and TRBJ1-4; D might be TRBD1 (6 bases). Germline V CDR1 and CDR2: SGDLS, YYNGEE. V was clipped by 0 bases and J by 2 bases, with 11 bases between them. The CDR3 runs 16 residues. The CDR3 nucleotides are TGTGCCAGCAGCGTAGGAACAGGGTTCACTAATGAAAAACTGTTTTTT. This gives the protein CASSVGTGFTNEKLFF. Complete variable domain (other parts from reference TRBV9 and TRBJ1-4): DSGVTQTPKHLITATGQRVTLRCSPRSGDLSVYWYQQSLDQGLQFLIQYYNGEERAKGNILERFSAQQFPDLHSELNLSSLELGDSALYFCASSVGTGFTNEKLFFGSGTQLSVL.

This chain joins TRBV28 and TRBJ1-6; D is unclear. This CDR3 is 12 amino acids long. V lost 6 bases and J lost 6, with 6 bases in between. The germline V gene has CDR1 MDHEN and CDR2 SYDVKM. DNA for the CDR3: TGTGCCAGCAGCGGGGTTAATTCACCCCTCCACTTT. Translated: CASSGVNSPLHF.

The chain joins TRBV5-1 to TRBJ2-5; D is possibly TRBD1 (5 bases). V lost 0 bases and J lost 5, with 14 bases in between. The germline gives CDR1 SGHRS, CDR2 YFSETQ. The CDR3 has 15 residues. This CDR3 is CASSLGGLGRETQYF. DNA for the CDR3: TGCGCCAGCAGCTTGGGAGGTTTGGGGCGGGAGACCCAGTACTTC.

The rearrangement joins TRBV5-1 to TRBJ1-1; D gene unclear. Trimming left V 0 bases short and J 6 bases short, with 9 bases between. This CDR3 is built from 13 residues. Germline V gives CDR1 SGHRS, CDR2 YFSETQ. CDR3 sequence (DNA): TGCGCCAGCAGCTTGGCCGCGGGTGCTGAAGCTTTCTTT. Its translation is CASSLAAGAEAFF.

J is TRBJ1-1 and V is TRBV19, with D tentatively TRBD1 (6 bases). CDR1 is LNHDA and CDR2 is SQIVND in the germline V gene (reference sequence). The CDR3 is 14 residues long. The V and J ends lost 5 bases and 3 bases respectively, with 13 bases between them. CDR3 region: CASSSDRIDTEAFF. CDR3 DNA sequence: TGTGCCAGTAGTTCCGACAGGATTGACACTGAAGCTTTCTTT.

This chain uses TRBV5-4 with TRBJ1-1, with a possible D match to TRBD1 (6 bases). The CDR3 contains 14 residues. Germline V gives CDR1 SGHNT, CDR2 YYREEE (reference sequence). Trimming pared 9 bases from V and 1 base from J, leaving 16 bases between. The CDR3 spells CATRSKGQNTEAFF. The CDR3 bases are TGTGCCACCCGCTCTAAGGGACAGAACACTGAAGCTTTCTTT.

V is TRBV19 and J is TRBJ1-6, with 7 bases matching TRBD1. The V gene end was trimmed by 4 bases and the J gene end by 8 bases; junction bases not matched to a gene: 5. The length of the CDR3 is 14 residues. Germline CDR1 and CDR2: LNHDA and SQIVND (reference sequence). CDR3 residues: CASSNGQAHSPLHF. CDR3 DNA sequence: TGTGCCAGTAGTAACGGACAGGCCCATTCACCCCTCCACTTT.

A few counts support this clone. The CDR3 DNA is TGTGCCAGCAGCTTAGCCCGGGACAACTACGAGCAGTACTTC. Protein: CASSLARDNYEQYF. This chain joins TRBV7-8 and TRBJ2-7, with D possibly matching TRBD1 (6 bases). V shed 0 bases and J shed 3 bases, with 9 bases lying between them. This CDR3 has 14 residues. Germline values: CDR1 SGHVS, CDR2 FQNEAQ. Based on the CDR3 plus reference TRBV7-8 and TRBJ2-7, the full variable domain is GAGVSQSPRYKVAKRGQDVALRCDPISGHVSLFWYQQALGQGPEFLTYFQNEAQLDKSGLPSDRFFAERPEGSVSTLKIQRTQQEDSAVYLCASSLARDNYEQYFGPGTRLTVT.

The chain joins TRBV30 to TRBJ2-6; tentatively, D is TRBD2 (5 bases). Germline-derived CDR1 and CDR2 are GTSNPN and SVGIG (reference sequence). This CDR3 region has 15 residues. Deletions cut 0 bases from V and 6 bases from J, with 12 bases between. CDR3 residues: CAWSVGQRVANVLTF. CDR3 nucleotides: TGTGCCTGGAGTGTAGGGCAGAGGGTGGCCAACGTCCTGACTTTC.